This T cell receptor beta chain was sequenced in a study of T cells in Graves' hyperthyroidism and ophthalmopathy. General study points: Clonotypes that were expanded in thyroid above 0.001 mostly appeared in blood too.

This clonotype showed up many times. Antigen specificity is unknown. One end of the junction is discordant with germline, which a read error may explain. Amplified TCR beta CDR3 regions derived from RNA transcripts. An initial round of RT-PCR targeting the TCR CDR3 relied on the HTBI primer set. TCRdb analysed the multiplex PCR reads with MiXCR anew, one entry per CDR3 protein. Of about 350,000 distinct CDR3 sequences in the sample, around 15% are singletons; the top ten hold roughly a fifth. Germline assignment: CDR1 MNHEY and CDR2 SMNVEV (reference sequence). CDR3 size: 11 residues. Patients were excluded for uncontrolled infection, other autoimmune disease, pregnancy or lactation.

The clonotype comes from a woman aged 60-75 years with Graves' ophthalmopathy. Sequences were obtained from blood. J is TRBJ2-2 and V is TRBV27, with a weak D call TRBD2 (5 bases). The CDR3 region has the DNA TGTGCCAGCCGGGATTACGGGGAGTTGTTTTTT. Encoded protein: CASRDYGELFF.